This T cell receptor (beta chain) was documented in a study of CD8+CD57+ T cells in acquired aplastic anemia. Across the whole study: Yields of DNA that came from sorted CD4+ and CD8+ cells averaged approximately 3.5 ug. The study, taken as a whole, reports: Between patients and controls, over 25 CD8+ CDR3 sequences were found in common.

Flow cytometry had shown expanded CD8+CD57+ cells in the patients chosen for sequencing. Every patient presented with severe acquired aplastic anemia. To note about this clonotype: The antigen remains undetermined.

Genomic DNA served as template for TCR beta VDJ and CDR3 profiling. TCRdb ran MiXCR on the reads and lists one entry per CDR3 protein. The table records approximately 170,000 distinct CDR3 sequences, roughly 45% of them present only once. The CDR3 totals 14 residues. The V and J ends lost 6 bases and 3 bases, in that order; junction bases with no gene match: 5. Germline V gene data show CDR1 as SNHLY and CDR2 as FYNNEI. This chain links TRBV2 with TRBJ2-7; TRBD1 agrees at 10 bases. The material sequenced was sorted CD4+, CD8+, or CD8+CD57+ T cells (not recorded which) from PBMCs. This TCR derives from a human donor with aplastic anemia. The DNA of the CDR3 is TGTGCCAGCAGCGACGGACAGGGGGGCTACGAGCAGTACTTC. This gives the protein CASSDGQGGYEQYF. The full variable domain, completed using reference TRBV2 and TRBJ2-7, is EPEVTQTPSHQVTQMGQEVILRCVPISNHLYFYWYRQILGQKVEFLVSFYNNEISEKSEIFDDQFSVERPDGSNFTLKIRSTKLEDSAMYFCASSDGQGGYEQYFGPGTRLTVT.